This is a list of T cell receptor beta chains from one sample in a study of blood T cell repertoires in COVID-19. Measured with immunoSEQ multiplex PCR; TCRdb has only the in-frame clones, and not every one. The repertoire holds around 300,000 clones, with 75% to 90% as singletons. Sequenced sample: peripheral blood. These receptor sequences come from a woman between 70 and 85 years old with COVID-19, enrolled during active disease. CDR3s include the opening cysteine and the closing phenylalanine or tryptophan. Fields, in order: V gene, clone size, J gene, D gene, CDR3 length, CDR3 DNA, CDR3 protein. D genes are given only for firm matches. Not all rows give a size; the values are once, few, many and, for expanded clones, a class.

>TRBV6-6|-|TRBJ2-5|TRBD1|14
TGTGCCAGCAGTTCACGGACAGGGCAAGAGACCCAGTACTTC
CASSSRTGQETQYF
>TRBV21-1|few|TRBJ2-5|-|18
TGTGCCAGCAGCAAAGGGCGGATGCGGGGAGGGGGGATAGAGACCCAGTACTTC
CASSKGRMRGGGIETQYF
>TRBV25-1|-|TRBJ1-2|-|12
TGTGCCAGCAGTCAGATTTTCTATGGCTACACCTTC
CASSQIFYGYTF
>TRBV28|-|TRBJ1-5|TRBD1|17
TGTGCCAGCAGTGGGACAGGGCTTAGCCATAGCAATCAGCCCCAGCATTTT
CASSGTGLSHSNQPQHF
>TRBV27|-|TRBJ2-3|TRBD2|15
TGTGCCAGCACCCGACTAGCCGAAAGCACAGATACGCAGTATTTT
CASTRLAESTDTQYF
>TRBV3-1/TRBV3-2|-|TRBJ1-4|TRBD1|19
TGTGCCAGCAGCCAAGATTGGCCGGGACAGGAAAAAGTGGGTGAAAAACTGTTTTTT
CASSQDWPGQEKVGEKLFF
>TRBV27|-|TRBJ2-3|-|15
TGTGCCAGCAGTGCCGACGGGGTTAGCACAGATACGCAGTATTTT
CASSADGVSTDTQYF
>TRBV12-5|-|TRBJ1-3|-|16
TGTGCTAGTGGTTTGGTAGTGGCAGGGTCTGGAAACACCATATATTTT
CASGLVVAGSGNTIYF
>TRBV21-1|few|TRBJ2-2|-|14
TGTGCCAGCAGCAAATGCGGGGGTACCGGGGAGCTGTTTTTT
CASSKCGGTGELFF
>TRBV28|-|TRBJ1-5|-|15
TGTGCCAGCAGCCCGGTGGACAGCTCCGATCAGCCCCAGCATTTT
CASSPVDSSDQPQHF
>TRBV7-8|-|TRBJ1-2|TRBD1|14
TGTGCCAGCAGCTTAGCGCGAGGGACAGTGGGCTACACCTTC
CASSLARGTVGYTF
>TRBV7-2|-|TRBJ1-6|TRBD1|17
TGTGCCAGCAGCACCCGGGACAGGGGGCTGTTTAATTCACCCCTCCACTTT
CASSTRDRGLFNSPLHF
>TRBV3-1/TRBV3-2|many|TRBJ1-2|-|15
TGTGCCAGCAGCCAACGATGGGGGCTAGGCTATGGCTACACCTTC
CASSQRWGLGYGYTF
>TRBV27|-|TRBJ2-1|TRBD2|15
TGTGCCAGCAGTTCGGGACTAGCGGGGGGCAATGAGCAGTTCTTC
CASSSGLAGGNEQFF
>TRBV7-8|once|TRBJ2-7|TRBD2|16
TGTGCCAGCAGCTCGTCTGTAGCGGGGGGCGCCTACGAGCAGTACTTC
CASSSSVAGGAYEQYF
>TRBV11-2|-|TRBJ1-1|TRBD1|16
TGTGCCAGCACCCCCACCGGGACAGGGGAAGGCACTGAAGCTTTCTTT
CASTPTGTGEGTEAFF
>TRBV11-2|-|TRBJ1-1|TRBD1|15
TGTGCCAGCAGCACACAGGGGGCTTTGGACACTGAAGCTTTCTTT
CASSTQGALDTEAFF
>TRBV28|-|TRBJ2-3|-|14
TGTGCCAGCAGTCGCATGGGGGCGGGAGATACGCAGTATTTT
CASSRMGAGDTQYF
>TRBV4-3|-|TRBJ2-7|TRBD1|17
TGCGCCAGCAGCCAAGATTTCCCCCCGGACAGGTCCTACGAGCAGTACTTC
CASSQDFPPDRSYEQYF
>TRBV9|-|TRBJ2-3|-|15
TGTGCCAGCAGCGCAAGTGGCGGGACCACAGATACGCAGTATTTT
CASSASGGTTDTQYF
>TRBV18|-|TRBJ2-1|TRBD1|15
TGTGCCAGCTCACCCCCGGGACAGGGCCGGAGTGAGCAGTTCTTC
CASSPPGQGRSEQFF
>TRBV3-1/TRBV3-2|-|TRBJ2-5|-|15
TGTGCCAGCAGCCAAGATCGCGTAACTCAAGAGACCCAGTACTTC
CASSQDRVTQETQYF
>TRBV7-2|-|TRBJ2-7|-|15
TGTGCCAGCAGCCCCGACTTAATGGTCCCCTACGAGCAGTACTTC
CASSPDLMVPYEQYF
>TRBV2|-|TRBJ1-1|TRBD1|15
TGTGCCAGCAGTGAGCAGGGGGCGCGGAACGGTGAAGCTTTCTTT
CASSEQGARNGEAFF
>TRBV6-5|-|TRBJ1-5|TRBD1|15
TGTGCCAGCAGTTACGGACAGGGGCTCAATCAGCCCCAGCATTTT
CASSYGQGLNQPQHF
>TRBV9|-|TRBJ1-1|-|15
TGTGCCAGCAGCCTGACAGGCTACATGAACACTGAAGCTTTCTTT
CASSLTGYMNTEAFF
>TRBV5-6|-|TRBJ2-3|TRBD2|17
TGTGCCAGCAGCGGGGTGACTAGCGGGGGACCGGAGGATACGCAGTATTTT
CASSGVTSGGPEDTQYF
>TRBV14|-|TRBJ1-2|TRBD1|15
TGTGCCAGCAGCCAAGATTTGGACAGGAACTATGGCTACACCTTC
CASSQDLDRNYGYTF
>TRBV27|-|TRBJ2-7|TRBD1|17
TGTGCCAGCAGTTTATCGGTAGCACGGACAGGGGGGTACGAGCAGTACTTC
CASSLSVARTGGYEQYF
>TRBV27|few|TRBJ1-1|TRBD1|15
TGTGCCAGCAGTCCCTGGACAGGGTTTAACACTGAAGCTTTCTTT
CASSPWTGFNTEAFF
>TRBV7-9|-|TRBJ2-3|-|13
TGTGCCAGCAGCCCGACCATTCCGGGTACGCAGTATTTT
CASSPTIPGTQYF
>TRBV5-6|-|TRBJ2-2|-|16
TGTGCCAGCAGCTTGTACAACGACAGAGTCACCGGGGAGCTGTTTTTT
CASSLYNDRVTGELFF
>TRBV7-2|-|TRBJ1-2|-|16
TGTGCCAGCAGCTTTAGGGGCGCGGGGCCCTATGGAGGCTACACCTTC
CASSFRGAGPYGGYTF
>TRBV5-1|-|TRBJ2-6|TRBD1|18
TGCGCCAGCAGCAACCGGGACAGGGGGATCTCTGGGGCCAACGTCCTGACTTTC
CASSNRDRGISGANVLTF
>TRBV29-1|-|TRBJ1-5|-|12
TGCAGCGTTGGGGGAGAGGGACAGCCCCAGCATTTT
CSVGGEGQPQHF
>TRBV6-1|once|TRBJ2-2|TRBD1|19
TGTGCCAGCAGTGAACCCCGGGACAGGGGGCGTAGGAACACCGGGGAGCTGTTTTTT
CASSEPRDRGRRNTGELFF
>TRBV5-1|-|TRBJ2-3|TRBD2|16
TGCGCCAGCAGCTCCCTAGCGGAACTTAGCACAGATACGCAGTATTTT
CASSSLAELSTDTQYF
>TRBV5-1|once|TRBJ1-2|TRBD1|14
TGCGCCAGCAGCTTGGAGGCAGGGGGGTATGGCTACACCTTC
CASSLEAGGYGYTF
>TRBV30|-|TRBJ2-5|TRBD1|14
TGTGCCTGGAGGACAGGGCTCGGAATAGGGACCCAGTACTTC
CAWRTGLGIGTQYF
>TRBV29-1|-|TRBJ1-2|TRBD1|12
TGCAGCTATGACAGGGGGCACGATGGCTACACCTTC
CSYDRGHDGYTF
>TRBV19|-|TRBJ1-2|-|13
TGTGCCAGTAGCCGCGGGGGGGGAGGCGGCTACACCTTC
CASSRGGGGGYTF
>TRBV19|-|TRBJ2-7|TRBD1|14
TGTGCCAGTAAGACAGGGGACCACTCCTACGAGCAGTACTTC
CASKTGDHSYEQYF
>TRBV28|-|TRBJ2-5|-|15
TGTGCCAGCAGTGAGGCCCGGGAGTGGGAAGAGACCCAGTACTTC
CASSEAREWEETQYF
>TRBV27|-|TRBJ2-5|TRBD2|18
TGTGCCAGCAGTCCCCGGTGGGGTTCGGGGGGGAACCAAGAGACCCAGTACTTC
CASSPRWGSGGNQETQYF
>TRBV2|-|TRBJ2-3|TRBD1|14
TGTGCCACCTCCAGAGGGACAGGGCCCATCGCGCAGTATTTT
CATSRGTGPIAQYF
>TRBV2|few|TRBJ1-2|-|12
TGTGCCAGCACCCGGGAGGACTATGGCTACACCTTC
CASTREDYGYTF
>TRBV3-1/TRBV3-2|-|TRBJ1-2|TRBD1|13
TGTGCCAGCAGCCTAAGACAGGGGGAAGGCTACACCTTC
CASSLRQGEGYTF